The 9 T cell receptor delta chains below all came from one sample that was sequenced in a study of gamma-delta chains in newborns, infants, children. TCRdb made new clone calls on the reads using CATT. The data show more than 2,000 delta-chain clones, with around 0.99% seen just once and 20% to 25% held by the top ten. Material: blood. Every receptor here comes from a child who was a newborn, infant or young child, either healthy, febrile or measles-vaccinated (not recorded which).

About this clone: One junction end disagrees with the germline gene, perhaps due to a read error. This chain uses TRDV1 with TRDJ1; D possibly corresponds to TRDD2 (5 bases). This CDR3 contains 15 residues. CDR1 and CDR2 from the germline V gene are TSWWSYY and QGS. The CDR3 nucleotides read TGTGCTCTGATTCCCTACCTCTCTTACACCGATAAACCCATCTTT. Protein product: CALIPYLSYTDKPIF.

This clone has just a few counts. A far larger clone is off by one base, so a read error is likely. The same CDR3 can be traced to other DNA sequences in this sample. The J gene is TRDJ3, the V gene TRDV2, with 7 positions matching TRDD3. This CDR3 is built from 20 residues. Germline CDR1 and CDR2: GEAIGNYY and EKD. Trimming cost V 4 bases and J 0 bases; bases outside gene matches: 14. CDR3 amino acids: CACDTVEGYLSSWDTRQMFF. Here the CDR3 DNA reads TGTGCCTGTGATACCGTTGAGGGATACTTAAGCTCCTGGGACACCCGACAGATGTTTTTC.

This clone occurred a few times. A far larger clone lies a single base away; this is likely a read error. This CDR3 is also generated by other DNA sequences in the sample. The J gene is TRDJ3, the V gene TRDV2, with 13 bases lining up with TRDD3. CDR1 GEAIGNYY and CDR2 EKD come from the germline V gene. This CDR3 is 21 amino acids long. The CDR3 DNA reads as TGCGCCTGTGACACCGTACTGGGGGATACGCTGTCCTCCTGGGACACCCGACAGATGTTTTTC. Residues: CACDTVLGDTLSSWDTRQMFF.

In this sample, this clone turned up many times. This likely traces to a read error, being one base from a far larger clone. DNA of the CDR3: TGTGCCCGTGACACCGTCGGGGGATACTGGGACACCCGACAGATGTTTTTC. It encodes CARDTVGGYWDTRQMFF. V gene TRDV2 combines with J gene TRDJ3; 8 nucleotides align to TRDD3. CDR1 and CDR2 (germline): GEAIGNYY, EKD. This CDR3 has 17 residues.

This clone was seen only a few times. For this DNA, TCRdb reports the protein of a much larger clone, which diverges at residue 9, most likely from a read error; the protein presented here is translated directly from the DNA. The chain has TRDV2 and TRDJ3; D may be TRDD3 (5 bases). Trimming took off 0 bases at V and 2 bases at J, with 19 bases between the two ends. Germline V gene lookup returns CDR1 GEAIGNYY and CDR2 EKD. This CDR3 has 20 amino acids. The CDR3 loop is CACDTGTWWIGAWDTRQMFF. The CDR3, as DNA: TGTGCCTGTGACACCGGGACCTGGTGGATAGGCGCCTGGGACACCCGACAGATGTTTTTC.

This clone was recorded a few times. Sequence at one end of the junction differs from germline and may be a read error. This chain joins TRDV2 and TRDJ3, with TRDD3 matching over 7 bases. This CDR3 is built from 18 residues. The V gene's germline CDR1 is GEAIGNYY and CDR2 EKD. CDR3 region: CACETVLGSSWDSRQMFF. DNA of the CDR3: TGTGCCTGTGAAACCGTACTGGGGAGCTCCTGGGACTCCCGACAGATGTTTTTC.

This clone was counted only a few times. For this DNA, TCRdb reports the protein of a much larger clone, which diverges at residue 3, most likely from a read error; the protein presented here is translated directly from the DNA. This chain uses TRDV2 with TRDJ3; 9 nucleotides align to TRDD3. Germline CDR1 reads GEAIGNYY; CDR2 reads EKD. CDR3 length: 18 amino acids. Here the CDR3 DNA reads TGTGCCTATGACATACTGGGGGAGAGCTCCTGGGACACCCGACAGATGTTTTTC. Translation: CAYDILGESSWDTRQMFF.

A word on this clone: A far larger clone is just one base off, so this is likely a read error. The sample has other DNA sequences that encode this CDR3 too. This rearrangement joins TRDV2 to TRDJ3, with D perhaps TRDD3 (6 bases). This CDR3 spans 20 amino acids. V lost 1 base, J lost 0 bases, and 18 bases lay in between. Per germline, CDR1 GEAIGNYY and CDR2 EKD. The chain's CDR3 is CACDTMYWGASSWDTRQMFF. The CDR3 nucleotides are TGTGCCTGTGACACAATGTATTGGGGGGCAAGCTCCTGGGACACCCGACAGATGTTTTTC.

This clone was picked up a small number of times. The likely explanation is a read error, given a far larger clone one base away. Other DNA sequences in the sample encode the same CDR3. This rearrangement joins TRDV2 to TRDJ3; TRDD3 matches 9 bases. CDR3 length equals 18 residues. CDR1 is GEAIGNYY, CDR2 EKD, per germline. Unmatched junction bases numbered 4, after V lost 0 bases and J lost 2 bases. CDR3 bases: TGTGCCTGTGACACCGTACTGGGGGACACCTGGGACACCCGACAGATGTTTTTC. This encodes CACDTVLGDTWDTRQMFF.